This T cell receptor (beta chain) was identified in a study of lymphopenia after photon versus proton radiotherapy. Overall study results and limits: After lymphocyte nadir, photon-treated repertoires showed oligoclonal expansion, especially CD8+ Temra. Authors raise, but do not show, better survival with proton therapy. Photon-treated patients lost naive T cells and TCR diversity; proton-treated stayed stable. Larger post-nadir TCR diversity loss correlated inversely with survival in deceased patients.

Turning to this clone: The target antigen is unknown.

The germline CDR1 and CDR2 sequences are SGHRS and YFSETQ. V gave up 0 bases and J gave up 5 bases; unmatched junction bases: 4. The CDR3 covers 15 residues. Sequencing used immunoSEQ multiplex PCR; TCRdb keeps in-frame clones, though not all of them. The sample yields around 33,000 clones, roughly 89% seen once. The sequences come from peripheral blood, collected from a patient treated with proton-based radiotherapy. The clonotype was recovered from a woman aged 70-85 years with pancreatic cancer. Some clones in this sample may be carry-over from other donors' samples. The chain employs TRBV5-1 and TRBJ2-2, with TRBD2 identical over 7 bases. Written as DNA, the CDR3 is TGCGCCAGCAGCTTGGCCAGCGGGGTTACCGGGGAGCTGTTTTTT. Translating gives CASSLASGVTGELFF.